Listed here are 4 T cell receptor beta chains from one sample, sequenced in a study of blood T cell repertoires in COVID-19. This table comes from immunoSEQ multiplex PCR, and its TCRdb copy is limited to in-frame clones, with some not included. The top ten clones hold approximately 1.1% of a sample with over 200,000 clones, 90% of them seen once. The specimen was PBMCs or T cells enriched from blood (not recorded which). The source of these receptors is a man between 25 and 39 years old who had recovered from COVID-19.

The chain is built from TRBV7-2 and TRBJ1-5, with D possibly TRBD1 on 5 matching bases. Trimming cost V 2 bases and J 2 bases, with 10 bases left between them. The CDR3 covers 15 residues. In germline, CDR1 is SGHTA, CDR2 FQGNSA. The CDR3 DNA follows: TGTGCCAGCAGCTTAAATTCACAGGGCAATCAGCCCCAGCATTTT. Translated, it gives CASSLNSQGNQPQHF.

This chain connects TRBV15 to TRBJ2-1; weak D call: TRBD2 (5 bases). The CDR3 is 15 amino acids. The V end was cut by 1 base, the J end by 3 bases, with 10 bases between. In germline, CDR1 is LNHNV, CDR2 YYDKDF (reference sequence). CDR3 amino acids: CATSRARGLYNEQFF. In nucleotides, the CDR3 is TGTGCCACCAGCAGAGCCCGCGGGCTCTACAATGAGCAGTTCTTC.

This sequence joins TRBV30 and TRBJ1-6; 9 bases match TRBD1. CDR3 length: 15 amino acids. V shed 2 bases, J shed 8 bases, and the junction held 7 bases outside the gene matches. CDR1 and CDR2 from the germline V gene are GTSNPN and SVGIG (reference sequence). The CDR3 DNA is TGTGCCTGGAGTTTCTTCGGGACAGGGTATTCACCCCTCCACTTT. This gives the protein CAWSFFGTGYSPLHF.

The chain has TRBV27 and TRBJ1-5; 10 positions match TRBD1. The CDR3 loop spans 17 amino acids. V was clipped by 5 bases and J by 2 bases; unmatched bases: 9. The V gene's germline CDR1 is MNHEY and CDR2 SMNVEV (reference sequence). CDR3 bases: TGTGCCAGCAGTCGCTCCGGGACAGGGGAGGGCAATCAGCCCCAGCATTTT. It yields the protein CASSRSGTGEGNQPQHF.